The rows below give T cell receptor beta chains drawn from one sample of a study of OX40 agonist ivuxolimab in advanced cancers. Clones were read by immunoSEQ multiplex PCR, and TCRdb kept only the in-frame ones, dropping some. The sample lists more than 45,000 clones; roughly 86% were seen once. The sequenced sample was CD4+ or CD8+ T cells sorted from blood, obtained in a trial of the OX40 agonist ivuxolimab. The source is an adult with an advanced solid tumor such as melanoma, head and neck, liver or kidney cancer. Both conserved end residues are part of each CDR3. The D gene is left open where the match is weak. Size values are once, few and many counts, or a class for expanded clones, and some rows have none.

.	TRBJ2-1	.	TRBV7-2	TGTGCCAGCAGCTTAATCTGCCAGTGGATTGAGCAGTTCTTC	CASSLICQWIEQFF
.	TRBJ1-3	.	TRBV2	TGTGCCAGCAGCCGGGACAAGTCTGGAAACACCATATATTTT	CASSRDKSGNTIYF
few	TRBJ2-6	TRBD1	TRBV4-1	TGCGCCAGCAGCCAAGACTGGACAGGGGGCTCTGGGGCCAACGTCCTGACTTTC	CASSQDWTGGSGANVLTF
.	TRBJ1-1	TRBD1	TRBV19	TGTGCCAGTAGTATGACAGGGGGGAACCTAGTTGAAGCTTTCTTT	CASSMTGGNLVEAFF
.	TRBJ2-7	TRBD1	TRBV7-2	TGTGCCAGCAGCGGACAGGGGGTCTACGAGCAGTACTTC	CASSGQGVYEQYF
.	TRBJ2-7	.	TRBV6-1	TGTGCCAGCAGGGGCTCCGCAGGGCACGAGCAGTACTTC	CASRGSAGHEQYF
.	TRBJ2-7	.	TRBV28	TGTGCCAGCAGTTTTAGGGGGGTAATCGGCTACGAGCAGTACTTC	CASSFRGVIGYEQYF
.	TRBJ2-1	TRBD2	TRBV9	TGTGCCAGCAGCGTAGCTCCGGAGGGGACTAGCGGGAGAAATGAGCAGTTCTTC	CASSVAPEGTSGRNEQFF
.	TRBJ2-7	.	TRBV6-4	TGTGCCAGCAGTGAACAGGTATTTTCGAGCTCCTACGAGCAGTACTTC	CASSEQVFSSSYEQYF
.	TRBJ2-6	.	TRBV19	TGTGCCAGTAGTAAATTAGGGGGTGGGGCCAACGTCCTGACTTTC	CASSKLGGGANVLTF
.	TRBJ2-2	TRBD1	TRBV10-1	TGCGCCAGCAGTGGGGACAGGGGGAACACCGGGGAGCTGTTTTTT	CASSGDRGNTGELFF
once	TRBJ2-7	.	TRBV18	TGTGCCAGCTCACTATCGATGCAGGATGACTACGAGCAGTACTTC	CASSLSMQDDYEQYF
once	TRBJ2-3	.	TRBV19	TGTGCCAGTAGTCCTCGGGACGGCTACACAGATACGCAGTATTTT	CASSPRDGYTDTQYF
.	TRBJ2-7	.	TRBV6-6	TGTGCCAGCAGTTTGGGGGCTAACGAGCAGTACTTC	CASSLGANEQYF
.	TRBJ2-1	TRBD2	TRBV19	TGTGCCAGTAGTATGGGGACTATCCAGCAGCTTGAGCAGTTCTTC	CASSMGTIQQLEQFF
.	TRBJ2-2	TRBD1	TRBV11-2	TGTGCCAGCAGCCCGCGGACAGGGTCGACCGGGGAGCTGTTTTTT	CASSPRTGSTGELFF
few	TRBJ2-7	.	TRBV4-1	TGCGCCAGCAGCCCCACTAGCTCTATCTCCTACGAGCAGTACTTC	CASSPTSSISYEQYF
.	TRBJ2-7	.	TRBV5-4	TGTGCCAGCAGCTTGACAGGGCGAACACCCACCTACGAGCAGTACTTC	CASSLTGRTPTYEQYF
.	TRBJ1-1	.	TRBV29-1	TGCAGCGTTGCGGGCCAATTGAACACTGAAGCTTTCTTT	CSVAGQLNTEAFF
.	TRBJ2-2	TRBD2	TRBV7-8	TGTGCCAGCAGCCCCTCCGAGGGACTAGCGGGCCTCGGATTGCTGTTTTTT	CASSPSEGLAGLGLLFF
medium-sized	TRBJ1-1	.	TRBV11-2	TGTGCCAGCAGCTTCGGTGGAGGGAACACTGAAGCTTTCTTT	CASSFGGGNTEAFF
.	TRBJ1-6	.	TRBV5-1	TGCGCCAGCAGCGTGGGTGTTCTTTATAATTCACCCCTCCACTTT	CASSVGVLYNSPLHF
.	TRBJ2-5	.	TRBV5-1	TGCGCCAGCAGCTTGGAGGCAGGGAAGGAAGAGACCCAGTACTTC	CASSLEAGKEETQYF
once	TRBJ2-7	TRBD2	TRBV5-1	TGCGCCAGCAGCTTCCAACTAGCGGGGGCCGGTCGGGAGCAGTACTTC	CASSFQLAGAGREQYF
once	TRBJ1-5	.	TRBV5-6	TGTGCCAGCAGCTTGGCCGACTTAAATCAGCCCCAGCATTTT	CASSLADLNQPQHF
.	TRBJ1-4	.	TRBV11-1	TGTGCCAGCAGCTTTACAAGAACAGGGGAAAAACTGTTTTTT	CASSFTRTGEKLFF
.	TRBJ1-4	.	TRBV7-9	TGTGCCAGCAGTCGGACCACAAATAATGAAAAACTGTTTTTT	CASSRTTNNEKLFF
.	TRBJ2-5	.	TRBV7-7	TGTGCCAGCAGCCAGATTAGCGTCCAAGAGACCCAGTACTTC	CASSQISVQETQYF
.	TRBJ2-7	.	TRBV10-3	TGTGCCATTGCGAATAGCGACAGCTCCTACGAGCAGTACTTC	CAIANSDSSYEQYF
.	TRBJ2-1	TRBD2	TRBV5-4	TGTGCCAGCAGCTTGGCTAGCGGGAGCGTAACAGGGGGTGAGCAGTTCTTC	CASSLASGSVTGGEQFF
once	TRBJ1-6	.	TRBV27	TGTGCCAGCAGTAGGGACGCAAGTAATTCACCCCTCCACTTT	CASSRDASNSPLHF
.	TRBJ1-2	TRBD1	TRBV19	TGTGCCAGTAGTACCGGGACAGGGGGCTATGGCTACACCTTC	CASSTGTGGYGYTF
once	TRBJ2-7	.	TRBV7-2	TGTGCCAGCAGCCCAGGATGGCCTCGCTACGAGCAGTACTTC	CASSPGWPRYEQYF
.	TRBJ2-3	.	TRBV5-4	TGTGCCAGCAGAAGCCAAGGCTCAGATACGCAGTATTTT	CASRSQGSDTQYF
.	TRBJ2-1	.	TRBV7-9	TGTGCCAGCAGCCAACAGGGTAGGAATGAGCAGTTCTTC	CASSQQGRNEQFF
.	TRBJ2-7	.	TRBV9	TGTGCCAGCAGCGTAGACGGACTCGTCTCGGACGAGCAGTACTTC	CASSVDGLVSDEQYF
.	TRBJ1-3	TRBD1	TRBV7-2	TGTGCCAGCAGCTTAGAACAGGGGGCCATATATTTT	CASSLEQGAIYF
few	TRBJ1-6	.	TRBV29-1	TGCAGCGTTGAAACCGGGGTGCCGAATTCACCCCTCCACTTT	CSVETGVPNSPLHF
.	TRBJ1-2	.	TRBV10-3	TGTGCCATCAGTGAGATTCTCCCGAGCAGATATGGCTACACCTTC	CAISEILPSRYGYTF
.	TRBJ2-7	.	TRBV4-1	TGCGCCAGCAGCCAAGATCGGCGGTCCTACGAGCAGTACTTC	CASSQDRRSYEQYF
.	TRBJ2-1	TRBD2	TRBV19	TGTGCCAGTAGAGGCTCTTCCGGGACTAGCGGCAATGAGCAGTTCTTC	CASRGSSGTSGNEQFF
.	TRBJ2-2	.	TRBV4-1	TGCGCCAGCAGCCAAGTTGAGACCGGCACCGGGGAGCTGTTTTTT	CASSQVETGTGELFF
once	TRBJ2-3	.	TRBV2	TGTGCCAGCAGTGAGATGGGGTTGGGGACAGATACGCAGTATTTT	CASSEMGLGTDTQYF
once	TRBJ2-3	.	TRBV9	TGTGCCAGCAGCGTAGCCACGAGTCCTCCCGAGGGTACGCAGTATTTT	CASSVATSPPEGTQYF
.	TRBJ2-3	.	TRBV5-1	TGCGCCAGCAGCTTTCAGCAAAGCACCAACTTTGCAGATACGCAGTATTTT	CASSFQQSTNFADTQYF
.	TRBJ2-1	TRBD1	TRBV5-1	TGCGCCAGCAGCCCGTCCGACAGGGACTACAATGAGCAGTTCTTC	CASSPSDRDYNEQFF
.	TRBJ2-2	.	TRBV10-3	TGTGCCATCAGTGAGTCGACAGGCACGAACACCGGGGAGCTGTTTTTT	CAISESTGTNTGELFF
.	TRBJ1-1	.	TRBV11-1	TGTGCCAGCAGCTTACTGGTGAACACTGAAGCTTTCTTT	CASSLLVNTEAFF
.	TRBJ2-7	TRBD2	TRBV14	TGTGCCAGCAGGCCGGACCCCGGGACTAGCGGGGGGAGTTCCTACGAGCAGTACTTC	CASRPDPGTSGGSSYEQYF
once	TRBJ2-1	TRBD2	TRBV7-2	TGTGCCAGCAACAAGGGAGGGCCAGGTAATGAGCAGTTCTTC	CASNKGGPGNEQFF
.	TRBJ2-5	.	TRBV27	TGTGCCAGCAGCCGCGAGAGGAGAGAGACCCAGTACTTC	CASSRERRETQYF